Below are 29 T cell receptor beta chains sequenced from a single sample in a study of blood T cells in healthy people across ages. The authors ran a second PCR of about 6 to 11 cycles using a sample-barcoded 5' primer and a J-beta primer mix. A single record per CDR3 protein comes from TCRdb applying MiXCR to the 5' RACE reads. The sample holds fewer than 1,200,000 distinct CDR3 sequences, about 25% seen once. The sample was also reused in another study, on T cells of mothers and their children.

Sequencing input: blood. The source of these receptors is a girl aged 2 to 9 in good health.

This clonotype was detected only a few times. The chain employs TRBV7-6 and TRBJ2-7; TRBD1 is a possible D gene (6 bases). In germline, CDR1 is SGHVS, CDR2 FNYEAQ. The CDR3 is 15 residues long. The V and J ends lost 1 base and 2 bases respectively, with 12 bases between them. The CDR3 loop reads CASSLGGTTTYEQYF. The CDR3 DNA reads TGTGCCAGCAGCTTAGGAGGGACAACCACCTACGAGCAGTACTTC.

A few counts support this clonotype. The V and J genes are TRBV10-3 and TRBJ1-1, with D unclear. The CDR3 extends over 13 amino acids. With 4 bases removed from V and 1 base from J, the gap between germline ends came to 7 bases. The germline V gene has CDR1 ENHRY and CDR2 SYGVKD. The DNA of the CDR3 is TGTGCCATCAGTGGACAAGAGAACACTGAAGCTTTCTTT. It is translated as CAISGQENTEAFF.

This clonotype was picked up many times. This chain's CDR3 is CASSLPSAARETQYF. CDR3 nucleotides: TGCGCCAGCAGCTTGCCCTCGGCGGCGAGGGAGACCCAGTACTTC. The chain is built from TRBV5-1 and TRBJ2-5; D not resolved. CDR3 length: 15 residues. The germline V gene has CDR1 SGHRS and CDR2 YFSETQ. Trimming took off 1 base at V and 5 bases at J, with 15 bases between the two ends.

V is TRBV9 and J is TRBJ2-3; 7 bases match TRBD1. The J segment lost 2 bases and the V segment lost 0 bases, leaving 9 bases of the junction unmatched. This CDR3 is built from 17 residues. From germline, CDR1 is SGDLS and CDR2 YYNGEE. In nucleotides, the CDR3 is TGTGCCAGCAGCGTAGAAGGGGGCCTTCCCTCCACAGATACGCAGTATTTT. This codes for CASSVEGGLPSTDTQYF.

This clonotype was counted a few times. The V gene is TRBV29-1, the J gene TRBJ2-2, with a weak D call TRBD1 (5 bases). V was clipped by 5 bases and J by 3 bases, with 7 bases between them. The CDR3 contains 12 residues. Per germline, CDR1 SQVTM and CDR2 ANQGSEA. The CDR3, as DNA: TGCAGCGTTTCAGGGTACACCGGGGAGCTGTTTTTT. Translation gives CSVSGYTGELFF.

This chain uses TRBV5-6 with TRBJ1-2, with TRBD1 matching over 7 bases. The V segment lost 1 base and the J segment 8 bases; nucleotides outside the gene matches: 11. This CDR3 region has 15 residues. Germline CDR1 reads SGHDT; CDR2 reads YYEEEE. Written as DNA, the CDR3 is TGTGCCAGCAGCTTGCGGGACAGCCGAGTTTGGGGCTACACCTTC. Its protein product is CASSLRDSRVWGYTF.

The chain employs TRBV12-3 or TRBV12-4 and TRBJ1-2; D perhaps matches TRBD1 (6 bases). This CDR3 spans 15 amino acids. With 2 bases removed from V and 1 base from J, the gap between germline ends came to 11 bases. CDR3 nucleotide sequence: TGTGCCAGCAGTTTACGGACAGCCGATAACTATGGCTACACCTTC. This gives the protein CASSLRTADNYGYTF.

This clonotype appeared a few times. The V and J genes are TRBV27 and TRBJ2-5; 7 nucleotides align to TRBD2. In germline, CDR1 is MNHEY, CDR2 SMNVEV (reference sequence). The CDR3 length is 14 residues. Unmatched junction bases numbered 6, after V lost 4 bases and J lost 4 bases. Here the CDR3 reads CASSWEGFGETQYF. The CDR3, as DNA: TGTGCCAGCAGTTGGGAGGGATTTGGAGAGACCCAGTACTTC.

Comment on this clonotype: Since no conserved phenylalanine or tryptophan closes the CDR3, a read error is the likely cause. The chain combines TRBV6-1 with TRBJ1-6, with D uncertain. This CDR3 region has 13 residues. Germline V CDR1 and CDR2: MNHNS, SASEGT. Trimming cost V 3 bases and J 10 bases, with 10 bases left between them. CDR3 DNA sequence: TGTGCCAGCAGTGAGGGTCAGGACTCACCCCTCCACATT. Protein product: CASSEGQDSPLHI.

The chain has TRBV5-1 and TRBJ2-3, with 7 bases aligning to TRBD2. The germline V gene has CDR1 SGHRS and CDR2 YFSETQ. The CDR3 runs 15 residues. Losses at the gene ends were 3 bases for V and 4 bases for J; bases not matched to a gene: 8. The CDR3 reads CASSWTGLLADTQYF. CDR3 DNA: TGCGCCAGCAGCTGGACGGGACTACTCGCAGATACGCAGTATTTT. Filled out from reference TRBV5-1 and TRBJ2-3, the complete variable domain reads KAGVTQTPRYLIKTRGQQVTLSCSPISGHRSVSWYQQTPGQGLQFLFEYFSETQRNKGNFPGRFSGRQFSNSRSEMNVSTLELGDSALYLCASSWTGLLADTQYFGPGTRLTVL.

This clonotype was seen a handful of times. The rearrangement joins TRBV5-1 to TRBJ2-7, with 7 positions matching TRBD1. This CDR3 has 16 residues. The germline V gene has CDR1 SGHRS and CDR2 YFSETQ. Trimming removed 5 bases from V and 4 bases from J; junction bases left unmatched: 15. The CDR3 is CASSSLLDRAIYEQYF. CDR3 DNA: TGCGCCAGCAGTTCGTTATTAGACAGGGCAATTTACGAGCAGTACTTC.

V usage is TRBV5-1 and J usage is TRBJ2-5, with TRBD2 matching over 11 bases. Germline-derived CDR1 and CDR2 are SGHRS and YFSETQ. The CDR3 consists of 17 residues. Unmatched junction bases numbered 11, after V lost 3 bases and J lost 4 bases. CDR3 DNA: TGCGCCAGCAGCTCTTTAGCGGGGGGGCCGGTCGGAGAGACCCAGTACTTC. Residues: CASSSLAGGPVGETQYF.

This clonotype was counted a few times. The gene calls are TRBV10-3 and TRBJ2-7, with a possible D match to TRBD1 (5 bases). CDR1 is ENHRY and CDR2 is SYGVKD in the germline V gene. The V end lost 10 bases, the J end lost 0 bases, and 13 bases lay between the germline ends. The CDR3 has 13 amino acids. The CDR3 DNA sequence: TGTGCCACAGGGTACCGAGACTCCTACGAGCAGTACTTC. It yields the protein CATGYRDSYEQYF.

CDR3: CASSPQAANYEQYF. CDR3 nucleotide sequence: TGCGCCAGCAGCCCCCAGGCAGCAAACTACGAGCAGTACTTC. V gene TRBV4-1 combines with J gene TRBJ2-7; D not certain. The CDR3 is 14 amino acids. The germline gives CDR1 MGHRA, CDR2 YSYEKL. V was clipped by 4 bases and J by 3 bases, with 13 bases between them.

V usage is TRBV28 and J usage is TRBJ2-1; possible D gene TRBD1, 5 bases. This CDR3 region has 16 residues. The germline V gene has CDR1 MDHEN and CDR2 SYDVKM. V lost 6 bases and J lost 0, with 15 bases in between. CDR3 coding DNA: TGTGCCAGCAGCCGACTCACCGACAGCTCCTACAATGAGCAGTTCTTC. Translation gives CASSRLTDSSYNEQFF.

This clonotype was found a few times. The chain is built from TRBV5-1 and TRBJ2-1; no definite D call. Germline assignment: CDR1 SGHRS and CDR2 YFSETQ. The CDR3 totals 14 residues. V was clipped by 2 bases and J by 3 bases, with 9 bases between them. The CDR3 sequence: CASSFRSNYNEQFF. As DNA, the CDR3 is TGCGCCAGCAGCTTTAGGTCGAACTACAATGAGCAGTTCTTC. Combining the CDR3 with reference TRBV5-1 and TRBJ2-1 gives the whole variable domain KAGVTQTPRYLIKTRGQQVTLSCSPISGHRSVSWYQQTPGQGLQFLFEYFSETQRNKGNFPGRFSGRQFSNSRSEMNVSTLELGDSALYLCASSFRSNYNEQFFGPGTRLTVL.

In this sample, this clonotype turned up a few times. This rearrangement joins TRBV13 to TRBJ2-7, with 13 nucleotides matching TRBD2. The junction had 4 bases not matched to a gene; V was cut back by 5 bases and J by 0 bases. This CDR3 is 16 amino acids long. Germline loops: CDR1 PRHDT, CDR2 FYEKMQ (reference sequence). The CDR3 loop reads CASSPGLAGPSYEQYF. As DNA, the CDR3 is TGTGCCAGCAGCCCGGGACTAGCGGGGCCCTCCTACGAGCAGTACTTC.

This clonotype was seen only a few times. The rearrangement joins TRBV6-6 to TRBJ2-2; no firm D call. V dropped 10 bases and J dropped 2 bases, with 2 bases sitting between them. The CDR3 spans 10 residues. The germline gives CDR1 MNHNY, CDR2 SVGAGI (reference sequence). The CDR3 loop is CATNTGELFF. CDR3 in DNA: TGTGCCACAAACACCGGGGAGCTGTTTTTT.

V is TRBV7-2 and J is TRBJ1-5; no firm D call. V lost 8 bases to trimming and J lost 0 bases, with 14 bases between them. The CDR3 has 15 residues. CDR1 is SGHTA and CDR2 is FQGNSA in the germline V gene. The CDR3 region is CASVFGGGSNQPQHF. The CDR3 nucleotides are TGTGCCAGCGTATTCGGCGGTGGTAGCAATCAGCCCCAGCATTTT.

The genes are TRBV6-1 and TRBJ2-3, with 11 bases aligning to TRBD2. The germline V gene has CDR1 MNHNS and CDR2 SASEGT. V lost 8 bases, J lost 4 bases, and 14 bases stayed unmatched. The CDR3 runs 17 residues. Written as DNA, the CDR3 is TGTGCCAGCCGAGGACATACTAGCGGGAGTTGGGCAGATACGCAGTATTTT. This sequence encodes CASRGHTSGSWADTQYF.

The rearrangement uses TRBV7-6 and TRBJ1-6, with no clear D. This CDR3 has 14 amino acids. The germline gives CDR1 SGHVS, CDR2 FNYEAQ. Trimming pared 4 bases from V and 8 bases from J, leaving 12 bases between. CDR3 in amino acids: CASSSGVIYSPLHF. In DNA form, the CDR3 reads TGTGCCAGCAGCTCCGGGGTTATATATTCACCCCTCCACTTT.

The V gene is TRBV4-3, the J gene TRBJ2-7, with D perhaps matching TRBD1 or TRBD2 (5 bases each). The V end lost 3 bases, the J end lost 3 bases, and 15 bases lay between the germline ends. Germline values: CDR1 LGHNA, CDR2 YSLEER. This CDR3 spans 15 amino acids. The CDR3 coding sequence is TGCGCCAGCAGCCAGGACCGGGACGGATACTACGAGCAGTACTTC. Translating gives CASSQDRDGYYEQYF.

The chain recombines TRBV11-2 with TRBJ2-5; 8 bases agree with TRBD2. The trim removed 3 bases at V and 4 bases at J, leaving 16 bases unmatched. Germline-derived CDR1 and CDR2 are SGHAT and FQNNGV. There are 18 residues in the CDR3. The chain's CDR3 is CASSFPVKDSGSAETQYF. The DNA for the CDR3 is TGTGCCAGCAGCTTTCCTGTCAAGGACAGCGGGAGTGCAGAGACCCAGTACTTC. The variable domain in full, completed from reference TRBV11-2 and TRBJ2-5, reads EAGVAQSPRYKIIEKRQSVAFWCNPISGHATLYWYQQILGQGPKLLIQFQNNGVVDDSQLPKDRFSAERLKGVDSTLKIQPAKLEDSAVYLCASSFPVKDSGSAETQYFGPGTRLLVL.

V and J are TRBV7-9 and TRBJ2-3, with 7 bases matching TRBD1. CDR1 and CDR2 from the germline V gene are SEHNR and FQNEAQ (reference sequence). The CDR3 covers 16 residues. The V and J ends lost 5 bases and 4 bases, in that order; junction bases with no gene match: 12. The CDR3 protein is CASSPSTGFGADTQYF. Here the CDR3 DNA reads TGTGCCAGCAGCCCATCGACAGGGTTTGGCGCAGATACGCAGTATTTT.

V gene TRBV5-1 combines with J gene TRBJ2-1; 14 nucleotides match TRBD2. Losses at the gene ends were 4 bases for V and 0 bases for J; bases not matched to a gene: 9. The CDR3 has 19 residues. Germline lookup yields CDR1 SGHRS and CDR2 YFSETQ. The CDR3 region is CASSARLAGGLSSYNEQFF. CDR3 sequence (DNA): TGCGCCAGCAGCGCCAGACTAGCGGGGGGGTTGAGCTCCTACAATGAGCAGTTCTTC. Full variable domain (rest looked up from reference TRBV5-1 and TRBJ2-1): KAGVTQTPRYLIKTRGQQVTLSCSPISGHRSVSWYQQTPGQGLQFLFEYFSETQRNKGNFPGRFSGRQFSNSRSEMNVSTLELGDSALYLCASSARLAGGLSSYNEQFFGPGTRLTVL.

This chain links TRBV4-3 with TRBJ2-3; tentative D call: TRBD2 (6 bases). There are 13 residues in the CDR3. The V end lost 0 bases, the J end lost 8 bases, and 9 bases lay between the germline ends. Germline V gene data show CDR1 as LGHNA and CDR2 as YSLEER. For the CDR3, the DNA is TGCGCCAGCAGCCAAGATTCCGGGGGTACGCAGTATTTT. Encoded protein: CASSQDSGGTQYF.

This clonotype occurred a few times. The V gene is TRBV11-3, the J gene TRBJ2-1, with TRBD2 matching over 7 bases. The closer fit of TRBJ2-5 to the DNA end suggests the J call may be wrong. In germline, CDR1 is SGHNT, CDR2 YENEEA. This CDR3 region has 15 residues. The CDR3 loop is CASSARDYLQETQYF. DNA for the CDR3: TGTGCCAGCAGCGCCAGGGACTACCTTCAGGAGACCCAGTACTTC.

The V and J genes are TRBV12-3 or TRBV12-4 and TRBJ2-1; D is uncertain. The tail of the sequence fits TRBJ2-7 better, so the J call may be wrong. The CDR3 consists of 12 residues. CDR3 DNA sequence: TGTGCCAGCTTGAGCAGCTCCTACGAGCAGTACTTC. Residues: CASLSSSYEQYF.

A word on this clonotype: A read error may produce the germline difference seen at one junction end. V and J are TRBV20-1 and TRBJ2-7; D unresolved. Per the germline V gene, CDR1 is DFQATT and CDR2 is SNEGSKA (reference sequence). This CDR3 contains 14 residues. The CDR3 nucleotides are TGCAGTGCTGGAGAGGTTTCGTATGGCTACGAGCAGTACTTC. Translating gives CSAGEVSYGYEQYF.